One and the same sample provided the 26 T cell receptor beta chains below, sequenced in a study of OX40 agonist ivuxolimab in advanced cancers. Sequencing used immunoSEQ multiplex PCR; TCRdb keeps in-frame clones, though not all of them. The repertoire has approximately 55,000 clones, approximately 83% of them found once; the top ten carry approximately 15%. This specimen consisted of CD4+ or CD8+ T cells sorted from blood, obtained in a trial of the OX40 agonist ivuxolimab. Receptors originate from an adult with an advanced solid tumor such as melanoma, head and neck, liver or kidney cancer.

The chain couples TRBV7-9 to TRBJ2-1; TRBD1 agrees at 8 bases. After removal of 7 bases from V and 7 bases from J, the junction contained 12 bases not matched to a gene. Germline-derived CDR1 and CDR2 are SEHNR and FQNEAQ (reference sequence). There are 15 residues in the CDR3. The CDR3 DNA follows: TGTGCCAGCAAGATCGGGGACAGGACGGGAAATGAGCAGTTCTTC. This translates into CASKIGDRTGNEQFF.

V gene TRBV5-8 combines with J gene TRBJ1-1; D uncertain. Germline-derived CDR1 and CDR2 are SGHTS and YDEGEE. The CDR3 extends over 12 amino acids. V gave up 5 bases and J gave up 3 bases, with 8 bases separating them. The CDR3 region is CASSPRDTEAFF. CDR3 nucleotide sequence: TGTGCCAGCAGTCCGAGGGACACTGAAGCTTTCTTT. The complete variable domain, with remaining parts taken from reference TRBV5-8 and TRBJ1-1, reads EAGVTQSPTHLIKTRGQQATLRCSPISGHTSVYWYQQALGLGLQFLLWYDEGEERNRGNFPPRFSGRQFPNYSSELNVNALELEDSALYLCASSPRDTEAFFGQGTRLTVV.

This chain connects TRBV12-5 to TRBJ2-3, with D perhaps matching TRBD2 (5 bases). The CDR3 runs to 17 residues. Germline V gene data show CDR1 as LGHNT and CDR2 as FRNRAP. V lost 2 bases and J lost 0, with 15 bases in between. CDR3 sequence: CASGLTITSGSTDTQYF. As DNA, the CDR3 is TGTGCTAGTGGTTTGACCATAACTTCGGGGAGCACAGATACGCAGTATTTT. The entire variable domain, with the rest obtained from reference TRBV12-5 and TRBJ2-3, is as follows: DARVTQTPRHKVTEMGQEVTMRCQPILGHNTVFWYRQTMMQGLELLAYFRNRAPLDDSGMPKDRFSAEMPDATLATLKIQPSEPRDSAVYFCASGLTITSGSTDTQYFGPGTRLTVL.

This chain links TRBV18 with TRBJ2-1; D may be TRBD2 (5 bases). The CDR3 loop spans 15 amino acids. Trimming left V 6 bases short and J 3 bases short, with 15 bases between. Germline loops: CDR1 KGHSH, CDR2 LQKENI. Here the CDR3 DNA reads TGTGCCAGCTCGGCATTCTCAGGACTCTACAATGAGCAGTTCTTC. This translates into CASSAFSGLYNEQFF.

The chain joins TRBV5-1 to TRBJ1-4; D is possibly TRBD1 (6 bases). The germline V gene encodes CDR1 SGHRS and CDR2 YFSETQ. V was shortened by 5 bases and J by 2 bases, with 22 bases between the two germline ends. This CDR3 is 18 amino acids long. The CDR3 bases are TGCGCCAGCAGTTTAGCCCCAACAGGGTCCTCGACTAATGAAAAACTGTTTTTT. As protein: CASSLAPTGSSTNEKLFF.

This sequence joins TRBV18 and TRBJ1-4, with unresolved D. The V and J ends lost 3 bases and 1 base respectively, with 9 bases between them. Germline CDR1 and CDR2: KGHSH and LQKENI. CDR3 length equals 15 residues. The CDR3 bases are TGTGCCAGCTCACCGTGGCCGGGAACTAATGAAAAACTGTTTTTT. Residues: CASSPWPGTNEKLFF.

The chain couples TRBV6-6 to TRBJ1-3; D might be TRBD1 (5 bases). V was shortened by 0 bases and J by 2 bases, with 11 bases between the two germline ends. The CDR3 totals 16 residues. The germline V gene has CDR1 MNHNY and CDR2 SVGAGI (reference sequence). The CDR3 loop reads CASSYSPDSAGNTIYF. CDR3 sequence (DNA): TGTGCCAGCAGTTACTCCCCTGACAGCGCTGGAAACACCATATATTTT.

This clone was detected once. The rearrangement joins TRBV7-9 to TRBJ2-1, with D possibly being TRBD2 (6 bases). The CDR3 is 15 residues long. Trimming cost V 9 bases and J 7 bases, with 22 bases left between them. Germline CDR1 reads SEHNR; CDR2 reads FQNEAQ (reference sequence). In DNA form, the CDR3 reads TGTGCCAGAGAGCCTTACGGGACTCGTGATAATGAGCAGTTCTTC. Protein sequence: CAREPYGTRDNEQFF.

The gene calls are TRBV11-3 and TRBJ2-1; TRBD1 agrees at 8 bases. CDR3 length: 15 residues. V lost 2 bases and J lost 9; bases outside the gene matches: 9. Germline V lookup: CDR1 SGHNT, CDR2 YENEEA. The CDR3 region is CASSLKGRGQAEQFF. The CDR3 DNA reads as TGTGCCAGCAGCTTAAAAGGAAGGGGACAGGCTGAGCAGTTCTTC.

The chain has TRBV5-1 and TRBJ1-1; D remains unclear. Germline CDR1 and CDR2: SGHRS and YFSETQ. The germline V and J ends were trimmed by 2 bases and 0 bases, with 8 bases remaining between them. The CDR3 runs to 14 residues. CDR3 loop: CASSFNGLNTEAFF. The DNA of the CDR3 is TGCGCCAGCAGCTTTAATGGTTTGAACACTGAAGCTTTCTTT.

CDR3 protein: CASSIQVAGIRNEQFF. In DNA, the CDR3 is TGTGCCAGTAGTATACAGGTAGCGGGTATCAGGAATGAGCAGTTCTTC. The genes are TRBV19 and TRBJ2-1; TRBD2 agrees at 7 bases. This CDR3 contains 16 residues. Germline trimming cut 2 bases from V and 7 bases from J; bases unmatched to any gene: 11. The V gene's germline CDR1 is LNHDA and CDR2 SQIVND (reference sequence).

This chain links TRBV7-2 with TRBJ1-2; D unclear. Deletions cut 4 bases from V and 5 bases from J, with 8 bases between. Germline CDR1 reads SGHTA; CDR2 reads FQGNSA. The CDR3 has 12 residues. CDR3 region: CASSSGIYGYTF. The CDR3, as DNA: TGTGCCAGCAGCTCGGGGATATATGGCTACACCTTC.

The chain employs TRBV14 and TRBJ2-5; D is uncertain. Gene TRBJ2-7 matches the end of the DNA better, so the J call may be wrong. Germline CDR1 is SGHDN and CDR2 is FVKESK. CDR3 length: 12 residues. In DNA, the CDR3 is TGTGCCAGCAGCCAATCTCAATACGAGCAGTACTTC. Residues: CASSQSQYEQYF.

V and J are TRBV19 and TRBJ1-2; 8 bases match TRBD1. The V gene's germline CDR1 is LNHDA and CDR2 SQIVND (reference sequence). V lost 5 bases and J lost 3; bases outside the gene matches: 11. This CDR3 is 16 amino acids long. The CDR3 sequence is CASSPRTGSGDYGYTF. In nucleotides, the CDR3 is TGTGCCAGTAGTCCCCGGACAGGGAGTGGGGACTATGGCTACACCTTC.

This clone appeared a few times. This chain joins TRBV19 and TRBJ2-2; D gene uncertain. Trimming removed 7 bases at V and 4 bases at J, with 13 bases between. The CDR3 spans 14 residues. Germline V gives CDR1 LNHDA, CDR2 SQIVND (reference sequence). CDR3 residues: CASTRQEFTGELFF. The CDR3, as DNA: TGTGCCAGTACAAGGCAGGAGTTCACCGGGGAGCTGTTTTTT.

The chain uses TRBV15 and TRBJ2-1, with no clear D. This CDR3 region has 15 residues. Per germline, CDR1 LNHNV and CDR2 YYDKDF (reference sequence). With 1 base removed from V and 7 bases from J, the gap between germline ends came to 14 bases. The CDR3 bases are TGTGCCACCAGCAGAGTCGGCGGAGATGGGAATGAGCAGTTCTTC. Residues: CATSRVGGDGNEQFF.

The rearrangement joins TRBV7-9 to TRBJ1-1; D unresolved. V was pared by 0 bases and J by 9 bases, with 8 bases between. This CDR3 has 12 amino acids. In germline, CDR1 is SEHNR, CDR2 FQNEAQ (reference sequence). CDR3: CASSLASGKAFF. DNA for the CDR3: TGTGCCAGCAGCTTAGCGAGCGGTAAAGCTTTCTTT.

This CDR3 is CASNRGSGANVLTF. Here the CDR3 DNA reads TGTGCCAGCAACCGGGGGTCTGGGGCCAACGTCCTGACTTTC. The chain recombines TRBV7-9 with TRBJ2-6; TRBD2 might be the D (6 bases). Deletions cut 7 bases from V and 1 base from J, with 8 bases between. Germline assignment: CDR1 SEHNR and CDR2 FQNEAQ (reference sequence). The CDR3 extends over 14 amino acids.

The chain is built from TRBV4-1 and TRBJ2-7, with 7 nucleotides matching TRBD2. The CDR3 sequence is 14 residues long. V dropped 3 bases and J dropped 6; count of bases not matched to a gene: 8. Germline loops: CDR1 MGHRA, CDR2 YSYEKL. The CDR3, as DNA: TGCGCCAGCAGCCACCCCGGGACTACCGGCGAGCAGTACTTC. Amino acid sequence: CASSHPGTTGEQYF.

For the CDR3, the DNA is TGTGCCAGCAGTCACCGGCGGTTCTCGTACTTC. This codes for CASSHRRFSYF. The V and J genes are TRBV6-5 and TRBJ2-5; D not resolved. V was pared by 5 bases and J by 13 bases, with 14 bases between. The length of the CDR3 is 11 residues. Germline-derived CDR1 and CDR2 are MNHEY and SVGAGI.

The chain combines TRBV4-2 with TRBJ1-4, with 7 bases fitting TRBD1. This CDR3 has 18 amino acids. The ends lost 1 base at V and 0 bases at J; junction bases unmatched: 8. Germline-derived CDR1 and CDR2 are LGHNA and YNFKEQ. The CDR3 DNA reads TGTGCCAGCAGCCAAGCCTCCGGGACAGATGCAACTAATGAAAAACTGTTTTTT. It encodes CASSQASGTDATNEKLFF.

Comments on this clone: One end of the junction does not line up with germline, which may come from a read error. CDR3 nucleotide sequence: TGTGCTAGCAGCTTGCGGCTAGGGATTTTTACAGAGACCCAGTACTTC. Residues: CASSLRLGIFTETQYF. The chain combines TRBV7-7 with TRBJ2-5; D not resolved. The germline gives CDR1 SSHAT, CDR2 FNYEAQ (reference sequence). This CDR3 is 16 amino acids long.

This chain joins TRBV7-3 and TRBJ2-1, with D possibly TRBD1 on 6 matching bases. Germline V lookup: CDR1 SGHTA, CDR2 FQGTGA. V was trimmed by 5 bases and J by 3 bases, leaving 8 bases between them. The CDR3 covers 13 residues. This CDR3 is CASSPGHYNEQFF. The CDR3 region has the DNA TGTGCCAGCAGCCCGGGACACTACAATGAGCAGTTCTTC.

This sequence joins TRBV11-2 and TRBJ2-7, with 7 positions matching TRBD1. Per the germline V gene, CDR1 is SGHAT and CDR2 is FQNNGV. The ends lost 5 bases at V and 5 bases at J; junction bases unmatched: 9. The CDR3 spans 14 residues. In DNA form, the CDR3 reads TGTGCCAGCAGCCCCCGTAGACAGGGCCACGAGCAGTACTTC. Encoded protein: CASSPRRQGHEQYF.

The chain employs TRBV4-2 and TRBJ1-4; 8 nucleotides align to TRBD1. The CDR3 spans 17 residues. Germline V CDR1 and CDR2: LGHNA, YNFKEQ. V shed 5 bases and J 2 bases; nucleotides not matched to a gene: 10. The CDR3 protein is CASSYTGTGRTNEKLFF. CDR3 bases: TGTGCCAGCAGCTATACCGGGACAGGACGCACTAATGAAAAACTGTTTTTT.

The genes are TRBV5-4 and TRBJ2-1; D remains unclear. CDR1 is SGHNT and CDR2 is YYREEE in the germline V gene (reference sequence). The CDR3 loop spans 16 amino acids. V was clipped by 0 bases and J by 0 bases, with 10 bases between them. The CDR3 is CASSLALISSYNEQFF. Written as DNA, the CDR3 is TGTGCCAGCAGCTTGGCGCTTATAAGCTCCTACAATGAGCAGTTCTTC.